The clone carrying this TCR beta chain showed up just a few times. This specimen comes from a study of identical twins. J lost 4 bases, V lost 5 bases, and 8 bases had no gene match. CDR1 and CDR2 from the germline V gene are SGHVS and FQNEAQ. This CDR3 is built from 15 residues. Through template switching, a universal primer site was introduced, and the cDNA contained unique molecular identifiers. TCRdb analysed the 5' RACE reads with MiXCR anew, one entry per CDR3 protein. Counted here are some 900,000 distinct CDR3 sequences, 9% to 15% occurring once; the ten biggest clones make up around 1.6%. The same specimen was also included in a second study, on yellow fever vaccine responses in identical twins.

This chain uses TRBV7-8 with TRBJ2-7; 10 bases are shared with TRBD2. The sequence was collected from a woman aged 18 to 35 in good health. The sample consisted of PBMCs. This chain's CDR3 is CASSPHGLAEYEQYF. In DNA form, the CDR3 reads TGTGCCAGCAGCCCCCACGGACTAGCGGAATACGAGCAGTACTTC. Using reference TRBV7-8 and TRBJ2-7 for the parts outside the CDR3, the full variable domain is GAGVSQSPRYKVAKRGQDVALRCDPISGHVSLFWYQQALGQGPEFLTYFQNEAQLDKSGLPSDRFFAERPEGSVSTLKIQRTQQEDSAVYLCASSPHGLAEYEQYFGPGTRLTVT.